The 4 T cell receptor beta chains reported below all come from one sample, sequenced in a study of blood T cell repertoires in COVID-19 (TCRdb year 2020). Library construction relied on the immunoSEQ multiplex PCR assay. The source is immuneACCESS, and TCRdb retained only in-frame sequences with V and J called. Part of the clones is not carried over; for the studies checked, unresolved V genes explain less than half of this, and the remainder is unexplained. Within this sample are under 85,000 clones, with around 88% of them counted one time only. Of the sample, about 15% falls within the top ten clones. The specimen sequenced was peripheral blood. These TCRs come from a man between 65 and 85 years old with active or convalescent COVID-19.

The chain combines TRBV2 with TRBJ1-4; no clear D gene. The V gene's germline CDR1 is SNHLY and CDR2 FYNNEI. The CDR3 consists of 14 residues. V was shortened by 5 bases and J by 0 bases, with 7 bases between the two germline ends. In nucleotides, the CDR3 is TGTGCCAGCAGTCCGTCCGCAACTAATGAAAAACTGTTTTTT. It codes for CASSPSATNEKLFF. Variable domain in full (rest from reference TRBV2 and TRBJ1-4): EPEVTQTPSHQVTQMGQEVILRCVPISNHLYFYWYRQILGQKVEFLVSFYNNEISEKSEIFDDQFSVERPDGSNFTLKIRSTKLEDSAMYFCASSPSATNEKLFFGSGTQLSVL.

The chain combines TRBV7-9 with TRBJ1-1; D remains ambiguous. The V and J ends lost 3 bases and 1 base respectively, with 9 bases between them. Germline V gene sequence: CDR1 SEHNR, CDR2 FQNEAQ (reference sequence). The CDR3 runs to 14 residues. The CDR3 nucleotides read TGTGCCAGCAGCTTCTCGGGGAGGAACACTGAAGCTTTCTTT. Protein product: CASSFSGRNTEAFF.

The V and J genes are TRBV28 and TRBJ1-2; D remains ambiguous. CDR3 length: 12 amino acids. The V end lost 8 bases, the J end lost 4 bases, and 11 bases lay between the germline ends. Germline V gene sequence: CDR1 MDHEN, CDR2 SYDVKM. Here the CDR3 reads CASGDNTYGYTF. In DNA form, the CDR3 reads TGTGCCAGCGGCGACAACACCTATGGCTACACCTTC.

The rearrangement links TRBV23-1 to TRBJ2-1, with TRBD2 identical over 9 bases. TRBV23-1 is an open reading frame, and its role is uncertain. Losses at the gene ends were 3 bases for V and 7 bases for J; bases not matched to a gene: 13. This CDR3 is built from 17 residues. CDR3 DNA: TGCGCCAGCAGTCAGGGGGGCGGGCTAGCGGGAATAAATGAGCAGTTCTTC. It yields the protein CASSQGGGLAGINEQFF.